The T cell receptor (beta chain) under discussion was sequenced for a study of blood T cell repertoires in COVID-19. Germline CDR1 and CDR2: LGHNA and YSLEER. The germline V and J ends were trimmed by 0 bases and 1 base, with 6 bases remaining between them. There are 14 residues in the CDR3. Per the original data handling: Using reference gene primer amplification, nucleated cell counts were estimated. Data came from immunoSEQ multiplex PCR; TCRdb stores just in-frame clones and leaves some out. The V and J calls and clone size are taken from that table; D and trimming were inferred from the DNA. The table shows 110,000 to 150,000 clones, with roughly 85% occurring only once.

The gene calls are TRBV4-3 and TRBJ1-1; D ambiguous. This clonotype was obtained from a man in his 60s with acute or convalescent COVID-19. The sequencing input was peripheral blood. The CDR3 coding sequence is TGCGCCAGCAGCCAAGATCACAGGAACACTGAAGCTTTCTTT. Translation: CASSQDHRNTEAFF.